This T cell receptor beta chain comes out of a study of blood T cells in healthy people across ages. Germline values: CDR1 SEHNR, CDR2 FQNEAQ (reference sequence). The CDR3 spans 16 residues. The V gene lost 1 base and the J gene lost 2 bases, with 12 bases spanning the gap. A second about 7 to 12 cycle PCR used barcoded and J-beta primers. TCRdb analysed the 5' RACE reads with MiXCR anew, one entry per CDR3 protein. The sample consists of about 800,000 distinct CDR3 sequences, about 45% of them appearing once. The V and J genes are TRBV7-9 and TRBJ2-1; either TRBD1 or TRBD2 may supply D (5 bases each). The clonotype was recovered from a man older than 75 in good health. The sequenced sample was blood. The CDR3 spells CASSLEGRITYNEQFF. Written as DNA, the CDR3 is TGTGCCAGCAGCTTAGAGGGACGCATCACCTACAATGAGCAGTTCTTC.